This TCR beta chain was recovered during a study of cytomegalovirus exposure and HLA in healthy donors. This CDR3 is 17 amino acids long. Germline assignment: CDR1 SGHRS and CDR2 YFSETQ. The V end was cut by 2 bases, the J end by 6 bases, with 21 bases between. This clone appeared a few times. Donors had nominal health at sampling but likely had unrecorded immune exposures. PCR was performed using 60 Vbeta and 13 Jbeta primers. TCRdb's copy holds only in-frame clones and misses some; the assay was immunoSEQ multiplex PCR. The table shows about 190,000 clones, with just under 75% occurring only once. Sequences were obtained from PBMCs. The rearrangement uses TRBV5-1 and TRBJ2-1, with D perhaps matching TRBD2 (5 bases). The TCR was taken from a woman aged 30 to 39 in good health and CMV-seropositive. CDR3: CASSLDLRRVRGNEQFF. CDR3 DNA sequence: TGCGCCAGCAGCTTAGATCTTCGGCGGGTGCGTGGCAATGAGCAGTTCTTC.